These 19 T cell receptor beta chains were sequenced from one sample in a study of blood T cell repertoires in COVID-19. TCRdb's table, derived via immunoSEQ multiplex PCR, lists solely in-frame clones and lacks some. The sample has roughly 140,000 clones, less than 85% seen once. The sequenced sample consisted of PBMCs or T cells enriched from blood (not recorded which). The receptor set was obtained from a woman younger than 30 who had been exposed to COVID-19.

This rearrangement joins TRBV2 to TRBJ2-7; 9 bases match TRBD1. The CDR3 is made up of 13 amino acids. Germline trimming cut 8 bases from V and 6 bases from J; bases unmatched to any gene: 8. The V gene's germline CDR1 is SNHLY and CDR2 FYNNEI. The CDR3, as DNA: TGTGCCAGCGACGGGACAGGGTTCGGCGAGCAGTACTTC. This sequence encodes CASDGTGFGEQYF.

The J gene is TRBJ1-1, the V gene TRBV21-1; the DNA was not used to check the table's D call, TRBD1. TRBV21-1 is designated a pseudogene. The CDR3 contains 17 residues. The CDR3 is CASSKGSSGAKNTEAFF. CDR3 DNA sequence: TGTGCCAGCAGCAAAGGATCGTCAGGGGCGAAGAACACTGAAGCTTTCTTT.

The chain couples TRBV25-1 to TRBJ2-7, with 9 bases fitting TRBD1. The CDR3 extends over 14 amino acids. The V gene end was trimmed by 5 bases and the J gene end by 3 bases; junction bases not matched to a gene: 5. Per germline, CDR1 MGHDK and CDR2 SYGVNS. CDR3: CASSSRDRDYEQYF. The CDR3 coding sequence is TGTGCCAGCAGTAGCCGGGACAGGGACTACGAGCAGTACTTC.

V is TRBV7-6 and J is TRBJ1-5, with D tentatively TRBD1 (6 bases). Germline-derived CDR1 and CDR2 are SGHVS and FNYEAQ. V lost 5 bases to trimming and J lost 6 bases, with 20 bases between them. This CDR3 is 16 amino acids long. CDR3 sequence reads: CASSALRGFASQPQHF. DNA for the CDR3: TGTGCCAGCAGCGCCTTAAGGGGGTTCGCCAGTCAGCCCCAGCATTTT.

This clone was detected only once. J is TRBJ2-7 and V is TRBV27; 11 nucleotides agree with TRBD1. Germline values: CDR1 MNHEY, CDR2 SMNVEV (reference sequence). J was trimmed by 5 bases and V by 5 bases; bases with no gene match: 14. This CDR3 comprises 17 residues. The CDR3 spells CASSPRDRGVRNNEQYF. The CDR3 DNA reads TGTGCCAGCAGTCCAAGGGACAGGGGGGTTAGGAATAACGAGCAGTACTTC.

The CDR3 sequence is CASSSLKGLYTWGYTF. CDR3 bases: TGTGCCAGCAGCTCCTTAAAGGGGCTTTACACGTGGGGCTACACCTTC. This rearrangement joins TRBV11-2 to TRBJ1-2; a possible D gene is TRBD1 (5 bases). This CDR3 region has 16 residues. Germline V gives CDR1 SGHAT, CDR2 FQNNGV. V lost 4 bases, J lost 8 bases, and 23 bases lay in between.

With respect to this clone: With a much larger clone just one base away, this may be a read error. J is TRBJ1-1 and V is TRBV6-5; possible D gene TRBD1, 6 bases. V lost 5 bases, J lost 1 base, and 8 bases lay in between. This CDR3 has 13 residues. CDR1 and CDR2 (germline): MNHEY, SVGAGI. Written as DNA, the CDR3 is TGTGCCAGCAGTCTACAGGGGAACACTGAAGCTTTCTTT. It is translated as CASSLQGNTEAFF.

The count of this clone is one. This rearrangement joins TRBV30 to TRBJ1-2, with D tentatively TRBD1 (6 bases). Trimming removed 2 bases at V and 4 bases at J, with 8 bases between. Per germline, CDR1 GTSNPN and CDR2 SVGIG (reference sequence). The CDR3 has 12 residues. CDR3 residues: CAWSLDSYGYTF. The CDR3 nucleotides read TGTGCCTGGAGTTTGGACAGCTATGGCTACACCTTC.

This chain connects TRBV30 to TRBJ1-5; 9 bases match TRBD1. Germline-derived CDR1 and CDR2 are GTSNPN and SVGIG (reference sequence). The CDR3 consists of 14 residues. Losses at the gene ends were 1 base for V and 6 bases for J; bases not matched to a gene: 4. The chain's CDR3 is CAWSGGQGGQPQHF. The CDR3 nucleotides read TGTGCCTGGAGTGGGGGACAGGGAGGTCAGCCCCAGCATTTT.

The chain couples TRBV30 to TRBJ1-6, with a tentative D call TRBD1 (6 bases). CDR1 is GTSNPN and CDR2 is SVGIG in the germline V gene (reference sequence). This CDR3 has 14 residues. V was cut by 0 bases and J by 7 bases, with 10 bases left in between. The chain's CDR3 is CAWSVNRANSPLHF. The CDR3, as DNA: TGTGCCTGGAGTGTTAACAGGGCGAATTCACCCCTCCACTTT.

The chain has TRBV29-1 and TRBJ2-3; 7 bases are a match to TRBD2. Per germline, CDR1 SQVTM and CDR2 ANQGSEA. Trimming at V came to 4 bases and at J to 4 bases, leaving 5 bases not matched to a gene. The CDR3 is 13 amino acids. The CDR3 sequence: CSVGTRISDTQYF. The DNA for the CDR3 is TGCAGCGTTGGGACTAGAATCTCAGATACGCAGTATTTT.

The chain has TRBV19 and TRBJ1-2; TRBD1 agrees at 8 bases. CDR1 and CDR2 (germline): LNHDA, SQIVND (reference sequence). The CDR3 spans 13 residues. Trimming removed 3 bases from V and 6 bases from J; junction bases left unmatched: 3. CDR3 nucleotides: TGTGCCAGTAGTATTGTCAGGGGGCATGGCTACACCTTC. Encoded protein: CASSIVRGHGYTF.

This clone was detected a few times. The V gene is TRBV7-2, the J gene TRBJ2-1, with 10 positions matching TRBD2. CDR1 is SGHTA and CDR2 is FQGNSA in the germline V gene. The CDR3 has 16 amino acids. The V and J ends lost 0 bases and 7 bases, in that order; junction bases with no gene match: 6. The CDR3 DNA reads TGTGCCAGCAGCTTAGCGCAGACTAGCGGGTGGAATGAGCAGTTCTTC. It encodes CASSLAQTSGWNEQFF.

The chain carries TRBV15 and TRBJ2-7; D is possibly TRBD2 (6 bases). Germline CDR1 is LNHNV and CDR2 is YYDKDF (reference sequence). V was cut by 1 base and J by 2 bases, with 9 bases left in between. CDR3 length: 14 amino acids. The CDR3: CATSRVWGAYEQYF. CDR3 DNA: TGTGCCACCAGCAGAGTCTGGGGGGCCTACGAGCAGTACTTC.

This chain uses TRBV7-9 with TRBJ1-2; TRBD1 matches 7 bases. Germline lookup yields CDR1 SEHNR and CDR2 FQNEAQ (reference sequence). Trimming took 5 bases from V and 2 from J; bases not matched to a gene: 8. The CDR3 extends over 15 amino acids. The CDR3 nucleotides are TGTGCCAGCAGCCTTCCGACAGGGACAAACTATGGCTACACCTTC. Translating gives CASSLPTGTNYGYTF. Full variable domain (missing parts from reference TRBV7-9 and TRBJ1-2): DTGVSQNPRHKITKRGQNVTFRCDPISEHNRLYWYRQTLGQGPEFLTYFQNEAQLEKSRLLSDRFSAERPKGSFSTLEIQRTEQGDSAMYLCASSLPTGTNYGYTFGSGTRLTVV.

There are a few counts of this clone. V and J are TRBV6-6 and TRBJ2-1, with D perhaps matching TRBD2 (6 bases). V lost 5 bases and J 3 bases, leaving 20 bases between the germline ends. Per the germline V gene, CDR1 is MNHNY and CDR2 is SVGAGI (reference sequence). This CDR3 is built from 17 residues. CDR3 bases: TGTGCCAGCAGTCCCCTCTCAGCGGGCCTACTCTACAATGAGCAGTTCTTC. It translates to CASSPLSAGLLYNEQFF.

This clone was seen a few times. The chain is built from TRBV28 and TRBJ1-3; 9 bases are shared with TRBD1. With V trimmed by 5 bases and J by 2 bases, 13 bases remained unmatched. The CDR3 is 18 residues long. The germline V gene encodes CDR1 MDHEN and CDR2 SYDVKM. The CDR3 sequence is CASSTTLTGGETGNTIYF. The CDR3 coding sequence is TGTGCCAGCAGTACGACACTAACAGGGGGCGAGACTGGAAACACCATATATTTT.

The count of this clone is one. The chain joins TRBV5-5 to TRBJ1-5; a weak D match, TRBD1 (5 bases). CDR3 size: 16 residues. Germline V gives CDR1 SGHKS, CDR2 YYEKEE (reference sequence). V was clipped by 3 bases and J by 4 bases, with 17 bases between them. The CDR3 DNA follows: TGTGCCAGCAGCTCAAGACAGAGCAGAGGAAATCAGCCCCAGCATTTT. Amino acids: CASSSRQSRGNQPQHF.

On this clone itself: Other nucleotide sequences from this sample produce the same CDR3. V is TRBV9 and J is TRBJ2-1; 8 bases line up with TRBD2. Looked up from germline, CDR1 is SGDLS and CDR2 is YYNGEE. This CDR3 comprises 13 residues. Unmatched junction bases numbered 2, after V lost 3 bases and J lost 6 bases. The chain's CDR3 is CASSAGTSNEQFF. For the CDR3, the DNA is TGTGCCAGCAGCGCCGGGACTAGCAATGAGCAGTTCTTC.